The source of this T cell receptor beta chain is a study of CD8+ T cells in alopecia areata. Treatment specified: oral pan-JAK inhibitor, 5-10 mg twice daily. Alopecia areata patients had lesional scalp punch biopsies and peripheral blood taken from them. General study results and limits: Relative to normal scalp, lesional scalp, especially alopecia totalis/universalis, showed higher clonality. Against the mouse data, patients shared TCRs less clearly, possibly for HLA reasons. Scalp samples also yield sequences of resident alphabeta T cells from normal skin.

A remark on this clone: The target antigen is unknown.

The V end lost 2 bases, the J end lost 7 bases, and 11 bases lay between the germline ends. This CDR3 is 13 amino acids long. CDR1 and CDR2 (germline): MGHRA, YSYEKL. RNA was isolated and reverse transcribed to cDNA, the sequencing template. Clones were sequenced by immunoSEQ multiplex PCR, and TCRdb holds only the in-frame ones, with some missing. The sample consists of about 200,000 clones, 35% to 40% of them appearing once. Sequencing used CD4+ T cells sorted from blood, obtained between weeks 30 and 35, from a patient treated with tofacitinib. The TCR originated in a human donor with alopecia areata. This chain links TRBV4-1 with TRBJ1-2, with D perhaps matching TRBD1 (5 bases). DNA of the CDR3: TGCGCCAGCAGCCAACTTAACGGGGGTGGCTACACCTTC. Its protein is CASSQLNGGGYTF.